The clone carrying this T cell receptor beta chain appeared a single time. Its antigen is not known. Autoimmune disease history or systemic immunosuppression was exclusionary. The sample originates from a study of OX40 agonist ivuxolimab in advanced cancers. In the study overall: Three patients had partial responses: one hepatocellular carcinoma, two cutaneous melanoma.

Germline CDR1 is MNHEY and CDR2 is SVGAGI. The length of the CDR3 is 15 residues. With 0 bases clipped from V and 2 bases from J, the junction kept 4 bases outside the gene matches. The method was immunoSEQ multiplex PCR; TCRdb's version includes in-frame clones alone and lacks a portion of them. The profile shows 55,000 to 70,000 clones, 86% of them singletons. Study outcomes and limitations: The investigators did not determine what antigen specificity the expanded peripheral T cells had.

The material was CD4+ or CD8+ T cells sorted from blood, obtained in a trial of the OX40 agonist ivuxolimab. This receptor was identified in an adult with an advanced solid tumor such as melanoma, head and neck, liver or kidney cancer. This chain uses TRBV6-5 with TRBJ2-7, with 7 bases fitting TRBD1. The chain's CDR3 is CASSYSYGTAYEQYF. The CDR3 region has the DNA TGTGCCAGCAGTTACTCTTACGGGACAGCCTACGAGCAGTACTTC.